This T cell receptor beta chain was found in a study of T cell responses to AZD1222 COVID-19 vaccine. Findings and limits, study-wide: Researchers report vaccine-associated CD4 TCRs spanning spike, with dominance at 160-218 and 743-854. A mostly white British donor set with more females was recruited, and clonal diversity was possibly underestimated. Elevations in Spike-specific TCR breadth and depth followed administration of two AZD1222 doses.

Concerning this clone itself: Its antigen is not known.

Sequencing used immunoSEQ multiplex PCR; TCRdb keeps in-frame clones, though not all of them. This table has over 100,000 clones, roughly 92% appearing once. This sequence was found in an adult in good health. The input for sequencing was peripheral blood, taken on day 0 of AZD1222 vaccination.

In nucleotides, the CDR3 is TGTGCCAGCAGCGTAAGTGTAGAGACTGAAGCTTTCTTT. It encodes CASSVSVETEAFF. The chain uses TRBV9 and TRBJ1-1; D is ambiguous. This CDR3 region has 13 residues. CDR1 and CDR2 (germline): SGDLS, YYNGEE. Trimming took 1 base from V and 5 from J, leaving 9 bases between them.